This entry lists 26 T cell receptor beta chains sequenced from one sample in a study of beta chain features in type 1 diabetes. Sequenced material consisted of expressed TCRB transcripts (all of the isolated RNA was reverse transcribed). The protocol was immunoSEQ multiplex PCR, while the TCRdb copy is restricted to in-frame clones and leaves out a portion. Of about 450,000 clones in the sample, approximately 10% are singletons; the top ten hold approximately 0.05%. Source material: naive CD4+ T cells from blood. Receptors originate from a woman under 30 in good health.

This chain uses TRBV14 with TRBJ2-6; D is unclear. The CDR3 has 13 residues. CDR1 and CDR2 (germline): SGHDN, FVKESK. Trimming pared 7 bases from V and 0 bases from J, leaving 4 bases between. In DNA form, the CDR3 reads TGTGCCAGCAAGAACTCTGGGGCCAACGTCCTGACTTTC. Encoded protein: CASKNSGANVLTF.

The CDR3 sequence: CASRPGSFSYNEQFF. CDR3 bases: TGTGCCAGCAGACCTGGGAGTTTCTCCTACAATGAGCAGTTCTTC. The rearrangement uses TRBV7-9 and TRBJ2-1, with D possibly being TRBD2 (5 bases). Germline CDR1 SEHNR, CDR2 FQNEAQ (reference sequence). Deletions cut 6 bases from V and 0 bases from J, with 12 bases between. The CDR3 spans 15 residues.

The chain uses TRBV15 and TRBJ2-3; the D gene could be TRBD1 or TRBD2 (6 bases each). The CDR3 is 14 residues long. Per germline, CDR1 LNHNV and CDR2 YYDKDF (reference sequence). V was cut by 8 bases and J by 4 bases, with 16 bases left in between. CDR3 DNA: TGTGCCACCGGCCCTCCGGGGGCGGCAGATACGCAGTATTTT. It codes for CATGPPGAADTQYF.

This clone was counted a few times. This chain uses TRBV11-1 with TRBJ2-1; TRBD1 might be the D (5 bases). V was cut by 1 base and J by 4 bases, with 5 bases left in between. CDR1 and CDR2 (germline): SGHAT, FQDESV (reference sequence). The CDR3 has 13 amino acids. CDR3 in amino acids: CASSLGQYNEQFF. CDR3 DNA: TGTGCCAGCAGCTTAGGACAGTACAATGAGCAGTTCTTC.

This clone was picked up a small number of times. The gene calls are TRBV4-1 and TRBJ2-2, with TRBD2 identical over 10 bases. V was clipped by 6 bases and J by 4 bases; unmatched bases: 5. CDR1 is MGHRA and CDR2 is YSYEKL in the germline V gene. This CDR3 is 15 amino acids long. The CDR3 loop reads CASRRSGGRTGELFF. As DNA, the CDR3 is TGCGCCAGCAGGCGTAGCGGGGGGCGCACCGGGGAGCTGTTTTTT.

This clone was seen only once. V and J are TRBV19 and TRBJ2-4; no firm D call. The CDR3 has 15 amino acids. CDR1 is LNHDA and CDR2 is SQIVND in the germline V gene (reference sequence). The germline V and J ends were trimmed by 5 bases and 6 bases, with 17 bases remaining between them. The CDR3 DNA follows: TGTGCCAGTAGTTCCTTGGCAGGCGGCCTAAACATTCAGTACTTC. Its translation is CASSSLAGGLNIQYF.

This clone showed up just a few times. The rearrangement joins TRBV30 to TRBJ2-2, with D possibly matching TRBD1 (6 bases). Germline assignment: CDR1 GTSNPN and CDR2 SVGIG (reference sequence). Trimming shortened V by 3 bases and J by 0 bases, and 8 bases separated the two germline ends. This CDR3 contains 14 residues. CDR3 in DNA: TGTGCCTGGAGACAGGGAGCGAACACCGGGGAGCTGTTTTTT. This sequence encodes CAWRQGANTGELFF. Based on the CDR3 plus reference TRBV30 and TRBJ2-2, the full variable domain is SQTIHQWPATLVQPVGSPLSLECTVEGTSNPNLYWYRQAAGRGLQLLFYSVGIGQISSEVPQNLSASRPQDRQFILSSKKLLLSDSGFYLCAWRQGANTGELFFGEGSRLTVL.

This clone appeared a few times. This rearrangement joins TRBV7-9 to TRBJ2-5, with a possible D match to TRBD1 (6 bases). This CDR3 region has 15 residues. V lost 5 bases and J 5 bases, leaving 18 bases between the germline ends. Germline V gene data show CDR1 as SEHNR and CDR2 as FQNEAQ (reference sequence). Written as DNA, the CDR3 is TGTGCCAGCAGCCCACCCCGTCAGGGGAGCGAGACCCAGTACTTC. Translating it yields CASSPPRQGSETQYF.

There are a few counts of this clone. The chain combines TRBV15 with TRBJ2-1; TRBD2 might be the D (5 bases). This CDR3 is 15 amino acids long. Germline V gene data show CDR1 as LNHNV and CDR2 as YYDKDF (reference sequence). Trimming stripped 1 base from V and 6 bases from J, with 13 bases between. The CDR3 DNA reads as TGTGCCACCAGCAGAGTCACGGGATGGGGCAATGAGCAGTTCTTC. It encodes CATSRVTGWGNEQFF.

The rearrangement joins TRBV29-1 to TRBJ2-1, with TRBD2 as a possible D gene (5 bases). The germline V and J ends were trimmed by 4 bases and 9 bases, with 16 bases remaining between them. This CDR3 contains 13 residues. Germline CDR1 SQVTM, CDR2 ANQGSEA. The CDR3: CSVAFTGNGEQFF. For the CDR3, the DNA is TGCAGCGTTGCCTTTACGGGGAACGGTGAGCAGTTCTTC.

This chain uses TRBV14 with TRBJ2-1; tentatively, D is TRBD1 (5 bases). Germline CDR1 is SGHDN and CDR2 is FVKESK. The CDR3 sequence is 12 residues long. Trimming left V 8 bases short and J 10 bases short, with 15 bases between. DNA of the CDR3: TGTGCCAGCGCCCGGACATCATTGGAGCAGTTCTTC. The encoded protein is CASARTSLEQFF. The complete variable domain, with remaining parts taken from reference TRBV14 and TRBJ2-1, reads EAGVTQFPSHSVIEKGQTVTLRCDPISGHDNLYWYRRVMGKEIKFLLHFVKESKQDESGMPNNRFLAERTGGTYSTLKVQPAELEDSGVYFCASARTSLEQFFGPGTRLTVL.

The rearrangement uses TRBV19 and TRBJ2-5; D gene ambiguous. Trimming pared 2 bases from V and 2 bases from J, leaving 12 bases between. This CDR3 is 15 amino acids long. The germline V gene encodes CDR1 LNHDA and CDR2 SQIVND (reference sequence). The CDR3: CASSIRLQNQETQYF. The CDR3 nucleotides are TGTGCCAGTAGTATACGTCTGCAAAATCAAGAGACCCAGTACTTC.

In this sample, this clone turned up a few times. The J gene is TRBJ2-6, the V gene TRBV27; no reliable D call. V gave up 6 bases and J gave up 0 bases, with 12 bases separating them. CDR1 and CDR2 from the germline V gene are MNHEY and SMNVEV (reference sequence). The length of the CDR3 is 16 residues. The DNA of the CDR3 is TGTGCCAGCAGCCCCCTCTTAAGCTCTGGGGCCAACGTCCTGACTTTC. Translation: CASSPLLSSGANVLTF. Full variable domain (missing parts from reference TRBV27 and TRBJ2-6): EAQVTQNPRYLITVTGKKLTVTCSQNMNHEYMSWYRQDPGLGLRQIYYSMNVEVTDKGDVPEGYKVSRKEKRNFPLILESPSPNQTSLYFCASSPLLSSGANVLTFGAGSRLTVL.

The chain joins TRBV18 to TRBJ2-3, with D unresolved. Germline V gene lookup returns CDR1 KGHSH and CDR2 LQKENI. The CDR3 runs 13 residues. With 5 bases removed from V and 2 bases from J, the gap between germline ends came to 8 bases. This chain's CDR3 is CASSSTATDTQYF. The CDR3 DNA is TGTGCCAGCTCATCAACAGCCACAGATACGCAGTATTTT.

This chain links TRBV28 with TRBJ2-1; D is unclear. This CDR3 comprises 16 residues. Between the trimmed V and J ends, which lost 5 bases and 2 bases, there was a span of 16 bases. Germline lookup yields CDR1 MDHEN and CDR2 SYDVKM. The CDR3 nucleotides read TGTGCCAGCAGTGCGCCGGAGACGGGCGCCTACAATGAGCAGTTCTTC. Its protein is CASSAPETGAYNEQFF.

The genes are TRBV28 and TRBJ1-1; D perhaps matches TRBD1 (6 bases). The V end lost 6 bases, the J end lost 6 bases, and 20 bases lay between the germline ends. Per germline, CDR1 MDHEN and CDR2 SYDVKM. This CDR3 has 15 residues. CDR3 sequence: CASRTEGFRGSEAFF. CDR3 nucleotides: TGTGCCAGCAGGACTGAAGGGTTCAGGGGTTCTGAAGCTTTCTTT.

The genes are TRBV5-1 and TRBJ2-7, with D perhaps being TRBD1 or TRBD2 (5 bases each). Germline V lookup: CDR1 SGHRS, CDR2 YFSETQ. This CDR3 has 14 amino acids. The ends were cut back, 4 bases at V and 2 bases at J, with 13 bases in the middle. The CDR3, as DNA: TGCGCCAGCAGCAAAGAGGGACGGCCCTACGAGCAGTACGTC. Translation gives CASSKEGRPYEQYV.

This clone occurred many times. At the DNA level, this CDR3 is encoded by other sequences in the same sample as well. This chain joins TRBV14 and TRBJ1-1, with D hard to call. CDR1 is SGHDN, CDR2 FVKESK, per germline. The germline V and J ends were trimmed by 0 bases and 1 base, with 3 bases remaining between them. This CDR3 comprises 13 residues. The CDR3 DNA reads TGTGCCAGCAGCCAAGACAGGAACACTGAAGCTTTCTTT. Residues: CASSQDRNTEAFF.

This clone was detected only a few times. V is TRBV29-1 and J is TRBJ1-4; 11 bases line up with TRBD1. V lost 5 bases, J lost 6 bases, and 2 bases stayed unmatched. Looked up from germline, CDR1 is SQVTM and CDR2 is ANQGSEA. The CDR3 spans 13 residues. In DNA, the CDR3 is TGCAGCGTTCCGGGACAGGGGGATGAAAAACTGTTTTTT. Its protein is CSVPGQGDEKLFF.

This chain connects TRBV28 to TRBJ2-1, with TRBD2 as a possible D gene (6 bases). CDR3 size: 13 residues. Germline V gene sequence: CDR1 MDHEN, CDR2 SYDVKM. The CDR3: CDIYSGLTDEQFF. In DNA form, the CDR3 reads TGTGACATCTATTCGGGACTCACGGATGAGCAGTTCTTC.

The chain carries TRBV18 and TRBJ2-7; D is possibly TRBD1 or TRBD2 (5 bases each). V lost 6 bases and J 5 bases, leaving 14 bases between the germline ends. The CDR3 has 13 amino acids. Germline assignment: CDR1 KGHSH and CDR2 LQKENI. The CDR3, as DNA: TGTGCCAGCTCCCCTGAGATGGGGGACGAGCAGTACTTC. The encoded protein is CASSPEMGDEQYF. The whole variable domain, remainder taken from reference TRBV18 and TRBJ2-7, is NAGVMQNPRHLVRRRGQEARLRCSPMKGHSHVYWYRQLPEEGLKFMVYLQKENIIDESGMPKERFSAEFPKEGPSILRIQQVVRGDSAAYFCASSPEMGDEQYFGPGTRLTVT.

This clone was found a few times. The chain couples TRBV7-9 to TRBJ2-7; tentative D call: TRBD2 (5 bases). V lost 5 bases to trimming and J lost 1 base, with 9 bases between them. Germline loops: CDR1 SEHNR, CDR2 FQNEAQ (reference sequence). The CDR3 runs to 13 residues. The CDR3 coding sequence is TGTGCCAGCAGCAAAGCGGAATCCTACGAGCAGTACTTC. Protein: CASSKAESYEQYF.

This chain connects TRBV6-1 to TRBJ2-7; 8 bases match TRBD1. Germline CDR1 MNHNS, CDR2 SASEGT. The CDR3 totals 15 residues. V was clipped by 2 bases and J by 0 bases; unmatched bases: 3. CDR3 nucleotides: TGTGCCAGCAGTGAAAGTGGACAGGGCTCCTACGAGCAGTACGTC. It encodes CASSESGQGSYEQYV.

The CDR3 sequence is CASSLVTGTQYF. The CDR3 DNA is TGCGCCAGCAGCTTGGTGACAGGAACGCAGTATTTT. The gene calls are TRBV5-1 and TRBJ2-3; the D gene is possibly TRBD1 (6 bases). This CDR3 spans 12 amino acids. Looked up from germline, CDR1 is SGHRS and CDR2 is YFSETQ. Trimming shortened V by 0 bases and J by 9 bases, and 8 bases separated the two germline ends.

A remark on this clone: Other DNA sequences in this sample translate to the same CDR3. The chain combines TRBV9 with TRBJ1-2; D is uncertain. V dropped 0 bases and J dropped 2 bases, with 5 bases sitting between them. The CDR3 runs to 13 residues. The germline gives CDR1 SGDLS, CDR2 YYNGEE. In nucleotides, the CDR3 is TGTGCCAGCAGCGTAGACGGGAACTATGGCTACACCTTC. Translation gives CASSVDGNYGYTF.

Comment on this clone: At the DNA level, this CDR3 is encoded by other sequences in the same sample as well. This chain uses TRBV5-4 with TRBJ2-5, with D unresolved. The CDR3 sequence is 14 residues long. V was clipped by 0 bases and J by 0 bases, with 6 bases between them. CDR1 is SGHNT, CDR2 YYREEE, per germline (reference sequence). The CDR3 DNA is TGTGCCAGCAGCTTGGGAGTTAACCAAGAGACCCAGTACTTC. This encodes CASSLGVNQETQYF. Looking up the rest from reference TRBV5-4 and TRBJ2-5 gives the full variable domain: ETGVTQSPTHLIKTRGQQVTLRCSSQSGHNTVSWYQQALGQGPQFIFQYYREEENGRGNFPPRFSGLQFPNYSSELNVNALELDDSALYLCASSLGVNQETQYFGPGTRLLVL.